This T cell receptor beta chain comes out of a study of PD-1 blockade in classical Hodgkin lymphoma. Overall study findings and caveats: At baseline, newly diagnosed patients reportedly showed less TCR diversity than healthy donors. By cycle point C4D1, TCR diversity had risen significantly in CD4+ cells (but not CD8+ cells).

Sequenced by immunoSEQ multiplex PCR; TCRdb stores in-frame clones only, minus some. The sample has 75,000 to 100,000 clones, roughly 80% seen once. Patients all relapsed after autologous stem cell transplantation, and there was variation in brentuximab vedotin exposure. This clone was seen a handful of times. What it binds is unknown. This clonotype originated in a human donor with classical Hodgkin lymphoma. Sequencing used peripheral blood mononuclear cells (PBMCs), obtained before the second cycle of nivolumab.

The CDR3 DNA reads TGTGCCAGCAGAGTTATTGCGGGAGATGAGCAGTTCTTC. Translating gives CASRVIAGDEQFF. This chain joins TRBV5-6 and TRBJ2-1; 7 nucleotides match TRBD2. Germline V gives CDR1 SGHDT, CDR2 YYEEEE. The CDR3 extends over 13 amino acids. V was clipped by 5 bases and J by 8 bases; unmatched bases: 7.